A selection of T cell receptor beta chains follows, all from one sample in a study of cytomegalovirus exposure and HLA in healthy donors. The repertoire was sequenced with immunoSEQ multiplex PCR; TCRdb's copy has only in-frame clones and lacks some. The sample yields 150,000 to 200,000 clones, about 90% seen once. Sequencing was performed on PBMCs. Receptors originate from a woman aged 18-29 years in good health and CMV-seropositive. The CDR3 runs from the conserved cysteine through the conserved F or W. The D gene is left open where the match is weak. Clone size appears in some rows only: once, few, many, or a class for an expanded clone.

clone size | D gene | J gene | V gene | CDR3 protein | CDR3 DNA
. | . | TRBJ1-5 | TRBV19 | CGTGFQNQPQHF | TGTGGCACGGGTTTTCAAAATCAGCCCCAGCATTTT
. | TRBD1 | TRBJ2-5 | TRBV29-1 | CSGREGQGRLLETQYF | TGCAGCGGTAGGGAGGGACAGGGGCGACTTTTAGAGACCCAGTACTTC
. | TRBD2 | TRBJ2-1 | TRBV27 | CASSPSLAGSSYNEQFF | TGTGCCAGCAGTCCCTCCCTAGCGGGTTCGTCCTACAATGAGCAGTTCTTC
. | . | TRBJ2-5 | TRBV5-1 | CASSLSGYQETQYF | TGCGCCAGCAGCTTGTCAGGGTACCAAGAGACCCAGTACTTC
. | . | TRBJ1-2 | TRBV30 | CAWSRLGRVDYGYTF | TGTGCCTGGAGTCGTTTGGGCAGGGTAGACTATGGCTACACCTTC
. | TRBD1 | TRBJ1-3 | TRBV18 | CASSPPWEDRDYSGNTIYF | TGTGCCAGCTCACCACCGTGGGAGGACAGGGACTACTCTGGAAACACCATATATTTT
. | TRBD1 | TRBJ2-1 | TRBV9 | CASSSRQGNEQFF | TGTGCCAGCAGCTCCCGACAGGGGAATGAGCAGTTCTTC
. | . | TRBJ2-1 | TRBV21-1 | CASSLGGKLIVDEQFF | TGTGCCAGCAGCCTCGGCGGGAAACTTATCGTCGATGAGCAGTTCTTC
few | . | TRBJ2-7 | TRBV2 | CASSSLLYEQYF | TGTGCCAGCAGCTCCCTACTCTACGAGCAGTACTTC
. | . | TRBJ2-3 | TRBV20-1 | CSAIETYTQYF | TGCAGTGCTATTGAGACTTATACGCAGTATTTT
. | . | TRBJ2-7 | TRBV19 | CASSIAGEQYF | TGTGCCAGTAGTATAGCGGGCGAGCAGTACTTC
. | TRBD2 | TRBJ2-1 | TRBV6-5 | CASRIGPSGTNEQFF | TGTGCCAGCAGAATAGGGCCTAGCGGGACGAATGAGCAGTTCTTC
few | . | TRBJ1-5 | TRBV4-1 | CASSQGHSNQPQHF | TGCGCCAGCAGCCAGGGACACAGCAATCAGCCCCAGCATTTT
. | . | TRBJ2-1 | TRBV11-1 | CASSHINSYNEQFF | TGTGCCAGCAGCCACATAAATTCCTACAATGAGCAGTTCTTC
. | TRBD2 | TRBJ2-3 | TRBV9 | CASSARAGGVDTQYF | TGTGCCAGCAGCGCAAGGGCGGGGGGCGTAGATACGCAGTATTTT
once | TRBD1 | TRBJ1-1 | TRBV6-1 | CASSDRGVNTEAFF | TGTGCCAGCAGCGACAGGGGGGTGAACACTGAAGCTTTCTTT
. | TRBD1 | TRBJ1-6 | TRBV4-1 | CASTQGGYNSPLHF | TGCGCCAGCACGCAGGGGGGATATAATTCACCCCTCCACTTT
. | . | TRBJ2-4 | TRBV11-2 | CASSLSTLRGAKNIQYF | TGTGCCAGCAGCTTATCTACTCTCAGGGGGGCTAAAAACATTCAGTACTTC
. | . | TRBJ2-7 | TRBV2 | CASSEGLRNYEQYF | TGTGCCAGCAGTGAAGGCCTCAGAAACTACGAGCAGTACTTC
. | TRBD1 | TRBJ2-2 | TRBV5-1 | CASSHRVGTGGRSGELFF | TGCGCCAGCAGCCACCGAGTAGGAACAGGGGGCCGGTCCGGGGAGCTGTTTTTT
once | . | TRBJ2-2 | TRBV15 | CATSRSGGPVTGELFF | TGTGCCACCAGCAGATCCGGGGGACCCGTCACCGGGGAGCTGTTTTTT